The 4 T cell receptor beta chains below come from one sample, sequenced in a study of T-cell reconstitution after alpha-beta-depleted transplantation in children. For TCRbeta, the library was prepared with unique molecular identifiers. Using its own MiXCR run on the PCR reads, TCRdb lists one record per CDR3 protein. The table has 600,000 to 700,000 distinct CDR3 sequences, 16% seen once. This material consisted of PBMCs from the stem cell graft donor, taken from the stem cell graft. The receptors shown here come from a human donor who donated a stem cell graft to a child with acute myeloid leukemia.

The genes are TRBV7-9 and TRBJ1-2; D is perhaps TRBD1 (6 bases). V lost 1 base, J lost 4 bases, and 16 bases lay in between. This CDR3 contains 16 residues. CDR1 is SEHNR and CDR2 is FQNEAQ in the germline V gene (reference sequence). The CDR3 loop is CASSLGGGRSFYGYTF. CDR3 DNA: TGTGCCAGCAGCTTAGGAGGGGGTCGGTCGTTCTATGGCTACACCTTC.

The chain recombines TRBV2 with TRBJ2-2; tentative D call: TRBD2 (6 bases). The V gene lost 4 bases and the J gene lost 2 bases, with 23 bases spanning the gap. CDR3 length: 19 amino acids. CDR1 SNHLY and CDR2 FYNNEI come from the germline V gene. CDR3 DNA sequence: TGTGCCAGCAGTGCCCGGGGCGGGGCGGCTCGCTACAACACCGGGGAGCTGTTTTTT. Translated: CASSARGGAARYNTGELFF. The whole variable domain, filled in from reference TRBV2 and TRBJ2-2, reads EPEVTQTPSHQVTQMGQEVILRCVPISNHLYFYWYRQILGQKVEFLVSFYNNEISEKSEIFDDQFSVERPDGSNFTLKIRSTKLEDSAMYFCASSARGGAARYNTGELFFGEGSRLTVL.

This clonotype has just a few counts. The CDR3 bases are TGTGCCAGCAGTATGGACGGTCGGGGTGAAAAACTGTTTTTT. Amino acid sequence: CASSMDGRGEKLFF. This chain links TRBV7-2 with TRBJ1-4; D is uncertain. Trimming shortened V by 6 bases and J by 7 bases, and 15 bases separated the two germline ends. This CDR3 contains 14 residues. From germline, CDR1 is SGHTA and CDR2 FQGNSA.

This clonotype was counted a few times. This chain connects TRBV10-3 to TRBJ1-2; no reliable D call. Trimming took off 4 bases at V and 4 bases at J, with 13 bases between the two ends. The CDR3 spans 14 residues. CDR1 and CDR2 (germline): ENHRY, SYGVKD. CDR3 protein: CAISAEATFYGYTF. The CDR3 DNA reads TGTGCCATCAGTGCCGAGGCGACCTTCTATGGCTACACCTTC.